These 11 T cell receptor beta chains were sequenced from one sample in a study of blood T cell repertoires in COVID-19. Repertoires were generated with immunoSEQ multiplex PCR, while TCRdb's copy carries only in-frame clones and drops some. The sample lists approximately 62,000 clones, roughly 71% occurring once. What was sequenced was peripheral blood. These receptors came from a woman aged 50 to 65 with active or convalescent COVID-19.

This CDR3 reads CASRDSSGYEQYF. CDR3 coding DNA: TGCGCCAGCCGGGACTCCTCGGGGTACGAGCAGTACTTC. The V and J genes are TRBV10-2 and TRBJ2-7; TRBD2 is a possible D gene (6 bases). Trimming shortened V by 8 bases and J by 4 bases, and 15 bases separated the two germline ends. This CDR3 is 13 amino acids long. Germline V lookup: CDR1 WSHSY, CDR2 SAAADI.

In its sample, this clone was seen a few times. The rearrangement uses TRBV6-5 and TRBJ1-1, with 10 positions matching TRBD1. The germline CDR1 and CDR2 sequences are MNHEY and SVGAGI. V lost 2 bases and J lost 6; bases outside the gene matches: 6. The CDR3 totals 15 residues. CDR3 bases: TGTGCCAGCAGTTACGGGACAGGGGTCCCTGCTGAAGCTTTCTTT. This sequence encodes CASSYGTGVPAEAFF.

This clone turned up a few times. V usage is TRBV27 and J usage is TRBJ2-7; 7 positions match TRBD1. V lost 5 bases to trimming and J lost 4 bases; unmatched junction nucleotides: 8. Germline CDR1 and CDR2: MNHEY and SMNVEV (reference sequence). This CDR3 spans 14 amino acids. CDR3 in DNA: TGTGCCAGCAGTCCCCCCGGACAGGTTTACGAGCAGTACTTC. Translating it yields CASSPPGQVYEQYF.

This clone was counted between two and nine times. Its ends do not fully match the called genes, so a read error is possible. This chain links TRBV2 with TRBJ2-5; 10 bases match TRBD1. Germline CDR1 SNHLY, CDR2 FYNNEI. This CDR3 is 18 amino acids long. The CDR3 region is CASREDRGPYPRYVTQYF. CDR3 nucleotide sequence: TGTGCCAGCAGGGAAGACAGGGGGCCATACCCACGGTACGTTACCCAGTACTTC.

This chain links TRBV24-1 with TRBJ2-2, with 7 bases that match TRBD2. V was clipped by 6 bases and J by 3 bases; unmatched bases: 6. Looked up from germline, CDR1 is KGHDR and CDR2 is SFDVKD. This CDR3 is built from 15 residues. CDR3 DNA sequence: TGTGCCACCAGTCGTAGTAGCGGGCACACCGGGGAGCTGTTTTTT. Amino acids: CATSRSSGHTGELFF.

This sequence joins TRBV19 and TRBJ1-1, with 7 bases that match TRBD1. The CDR3 totals 14 residues. CDR1 and CDR2 from the germline V gene are LNHDA and SQIVND (reference sequence). Germline trimming cut 1 base from V and 4 bases from J; bases unmatched to any gene: 3. CDR3 bases: TGTGCCAGTAGTATAGGAGGGGGCGGCACTGAAGCTTTCTTT. Its translation is CASSIGGGGTEAFF.

The J gene is TRBJ1-1, the V gene TRBV6-1, with a weak D call TRBD1 (6 bases). Looked up from germline, CDR1 is MNHNS and CDR2 is SASEGT. The CDR3 is 13 amino acids. Deletions cut 2 bases from V and 8 bases from J, with 12 bases between. The CDR3 reads CASSEWGGTEAFF. CDR3 bases: TGTGCCAGCAGTGAATGGGGGGGCACCGAAGCTTTCTTT.

The V and J genes are TRBV10-3 and TRBJ1-5, with TRBD1 matching over 7 bases. CDR1 and CDR2 from the germline V gene are ENHRY and SYGVKD. With 6 bases clipped from V and 1 base from J, the junction kept 12 bases outside the gene matches. The CDR3 length is 17 residues. The CDR3 here is CAISDGTVGPSNQPQHF. The CDR3 nucleotides are TGTGCCATCAGCGACGGGACAGTAGGACCAAGCAATCAGCCCCAGCATTTT.

The chain employs TRBV30 and TRBJ1-2; a possible D gene is TRBD1 (6 bases). The length of the CDR3 is 12 residues. V was clipped by 0 bases and J by 13 bases, with 15 bases between them. Germline V gives CDR1 GTSNPN, CDR2 SVGIG (reference sequence). The CDR3 nucleotides are TGTGCCTGGAGTGTACAGGGACAAGGGCCCACCTTC. Its translation is CAWSVQGQGPTF.

The V call is TRBV27, the J call TRBJ2-1, with D perhaps TRBD2 (5 bases). Germline V gene data show CDR1 as MNHEY and CDR2 as SMNVEV (reference sequence). The V end was cut by 2 bases, the J end by 9 bases, with 11 bases between. The CDR3 has 13 amino acids. CDR3 in DNA: TGTGCCAGCAGTTTAAACGCTGGAGGTGAGCAGTTCTTC. It encodes CASSLNAGGEQFF.

The CDR3 here is CASSRSLSGTDTQYF. In DNA form, the CDR3 reads TGTGCCAGCTCACGGTCCCTGTCAGGGACAGATACGCAGTATTTT. The V call is TRBV18, the J call TRBJ2-3; TRBD1 might be the D (5 bases). The germline V and J ends were trimmed by 4 bases and 3 bases, with 14 bases remaining between them. Germline V gene sequence: CDR1 KGHSH, CDR2 LQKENI. The CDR3 loop spans 15 amino acids.